This T cell receptor (beta chain) emerged from a study of graft-versus-host responses after intestinal transplantation. In regard to this clone: Its specificity is not known.

This table comes from immunoSEQ multiplex PCR, and its TCRdb copy is limited to in-frame clones, with some not included. This sample has approximately 99,000 clones, with 75% to 95% found just once. The V end lost 5 bases, the J end lost 2 bases, and 9 bases lay between the germline ends. The CDR3 has 14 residues. Per the germline V gene, CDR1 is LNHDA and CDR2 is SQIVND (reference sequence). V and J are TRBV19 and TRBJ2-2; a weak D match, TRBD1 (6 bases). This clonotype was sampled from a human donor who was the organ donor for an intestinal transplant. The input for sequencing was unstimulated CD4+ T cells sorted from spleen or lymph node cells, taken before transplant. The CDR3 region is CASSPRGNTGELFF. Written as DNA, the CDR3 is TGTGCCAGTAGTCCCAGGGGCAACACCGGGGAGCTGTTTTTT.